Below, 21 T cell receptor beta chains from the same sample are listed, as sequenced in a study of blood T cell repertoires in COVID-19. Assay used: immunoSEQ multiplex PCR; TCRdb lists only in-frame clones, some missing. The repertoire holds some 250,000 clones, 86% seen once, with under 2% in the top ten. The specimen was peripheral blood. These TCRs come from a young man with active or convalescent COVID-19.

CDR3 in DNA: TGCGCCAGCAGCCCCGGAGGGGCGGGGGTACAAGAGACCCAGTACTTC. Protein: CASSPGGAGVQETQYF. The chain uses TRBV4-1 and TRBJ2-5; 7 bases are shared with TRBD2. From germline, CDR1 is MGHRA and CDR2 YSYEKL. The CDR3 consists of 16 residues. V shed 4 bases, J shed 2 bases, and the junction held 10 bases outside the gene matches.

V and J are TRBV27 and TRBJ2-7; tentative D call: TRBD1 (5 bases). The CDR3 has 13 amino acids. Trimming removed 6 bases at V and 3 bases at J, with 12 bases between. The germline V gene encodes CDR1 MNHEY and CDR2 SMNVEV (reference sequence). CDR3 coding DNA: TGTGCCAGCAGCTTAGCCAGGGACTACGAGCAGTACTTC. This encodes CASSLARDYEQYF.

V gene TRBV12-3 or TRBV12-4 combines with J gene TRBJ2-7; 8 nucleotides line up with TRBD1. The CDR3 extends over 12 amino acids. V trimming: 5 bases; J trimming: 7 bases; junction bases outside the gene matches: 4. The DNA for the CDR3 is TGTGCCAGCAGTCCCCGGGACAGGGAGCAGTACTTC. Amino acid sequence: CASSPRDREQYF.

V usage is TRBV5-4 and J usage is TRBJ2-1, with D maybe TRBD2 (5 bases). This CDR3 has 12 amino acids. Looked up from germline, CDR1 is SGHNT and CDR2 is YYREEE (reference sequence). Trimming stripped 9 bases from V and 13 bases from J, with 20 bases between. The CDR3 DNA is TGTGCCATCAACCCCTCGGCTCGGGAACAGTTCTTC. Protein sequence: CAINPSAREQFF. Full variable domain (rest looked up from reference TRBV5-4 and TRBJ2-1): ETGVTQSPTHLIKTRGQQVTLRCSSQSGHNTVSWYQQALGQGPQFIFQYYREEENGRGNFPPRFSGLQFPNYSSELNVNALELDDSALYLCAINPSAREQFFGPGTRLTVL.

The chain is built from TRBV6-5 and TRBJ2-1, with 10 bases identical to TRBD1. The junction had 10 bases not matched to a gene; V was cut back by 10 bases and J by 7 bases. This CDR3 has 14 amino acids. The V gene's germline CDR1 is MNHEY and CDR2 SVGAGI. The CDR3 nucleotides read TGTGCCACCACAGACAGGGGGCGGACGAATGAGCAGTTCTTC. Amino acid sequence: CATTDRGRTNEQFF.

The chain uses TRBV14 and TRBJ1-2; D may be TRBD1 (6 bases). The ends were cut back, 4 bases at V and 4 bases at J, with 10 bases in the middle. Germline loops: CDR1 SGHDN, CDR2 FVKESK. The CDR3 runs to 13 residues. The CDR3 loop reads CASSRTDSYGYTF. The CDR3 DNA reads as TGTGCCAGCAGCCGGACAGACAGCTATGGCTACACCTTC.

This clone was picked up one time. The rearrangement links TRBV6-5 to TRBJ1-2, with 12 positions matching TRBD1. The CDR3 consists of 14 residues. Germline V gene sequence: CDR1 MNHEY, CDR2 SVGAGI. Trimming took 5 bases from V and 8 from J; bases not matched to a gene: 6. The CDR3 nucleotides are TGTGCCAGCAGTCGAACCGGGACAGGGGGCGGCTACACCTTC. Translation: CASSRTGTGGGYTF.

The chain has TRBV4-2 and TRBJ1-5; no definite D call. The CDR3 totals 18 residues. Germline values: CDR1 LGHNA, CDR2 YNFKEQ. With 0 bases removed from V and 2 bases from J, the gap between germline ends came to 17 bases. The chain's CDR3 is CASSQDLGGSGGNQPQHF. For the CDR3, the DNA is TGTGCCAGCAGCCAAGATTTAGGAGGGAGCGGGGGCAATCAGCCCCAGCATTTT.

This chain joins TRBV11-2 and TRBJ2-5; 9 nucleotides line up with TRBD2. Germline loops: CDR1 SGHAT, CDR2 FQNNGV. This CDR3 spans 16 amino acids. The V segment lost 1 base and the J segment 6 bases; nucleotides outside the gene matches: 9. CDR3 in amino acids: CASSLGDSGGMKTQYF. The CDR3 DNA reads TGTGCCAGCAGCTTAGGGGATAGCGGGGGCATGAAGACCCAGTACTTC.

This rearrangement joins TRBV13 to TRBJ2-3; 7 nucleotides agree with TRBD1. Germline V gene sequence: CDR1 PRHDT, CDR2 FYEKMQ (reference sequence). The CDR3 loop spans 15 amino acids. V dropped 4 bases and J dropped 0; count of bases not matched to a gene: 4. The CDR3 DNA sequence: TGTGCCAGCAGCTCGGACAGGAGCAGCACAGATACGCAGTATTTT. Translated, it gives CASSSDRSSTDTQYF.

This clone was seen only once. The V and J genes are TRBV7-2 and TRBJ1-2; weak D call: TRBD1 (6 bases). The germline V gene encodes CDR1 SGHTA and CDR2 FQGNSA. The CDR3 is made up of 15 amino acids. The V end lost 1 base, the J end lost 6 bases, and 15 bases lay between the germline ends. CDR3 DNA: TGTGCCAGCAGCTTAGTCACTGGGGGCGCGGATGGCTACACCTTC. This sequence encodes CASSLVTGGADGYTF.

V and J are TRBV30 and TRBJ1-2; 7 bases line up with TRBD1. J gave up 8 bases and V 1 base, and 16 bases lay outside the gene matches. This CDR3 comprises 16 residues. From germline, CDR1 is GTSNPN and CDR2 SVGIG (reference sequence). For the CDR3, the DNA is TGTGCCTGGAGTGACCAACAGGGGCAGGGGGATGTCGGCTACACCTTC. As protein: CAWSDQQGQGDVGYTF.

The V gene is TRBV19, the J gene TRBJ1-1; no definite D call. The CDR3 runs 13 residues. Germline assignment: CDR1 LNHDA and CDR2 SQIVND (reference sequence). V lost 7 bases, J lost 5 bases, and 14 bases lay in between. The CDR3 sequence: CASKRGDETEAFF. For the CDR3, the DNA is TGTGCCAGTAAACGGGGTGATGAGACTGAAGCTTTCTTT. Looking up the rest from reference TRBV19 and TRBJ1-1 gives the full variable domain: DGGITQSPKYLFRKEGQNVTLSCEQNLNHDAMYWYRQDPGQGLRLIYYSQIVNDFQKGDIAEGYSVSREKKESFPLTVTSAQKNPTAFYLCASKRGDETEAFFGQGTRLTVV.

The chain combines TRBV6-6 with TRBJ2-2, with D possibly being TRBD2 (5 bases). The CDR3 is 14 residues long. Germline assignment: CDR1 MNHNY and CDR2 SVGAGI (reference sequence). V was cut by 2 bases and J by 3 bases, with 7 bases left in between. CDR3 residues: CASSYVEDTGELFF. The CDR3 DNA follows: TGTGCCAGCAGTTACGTGGAGGACACCGGGGAGCTGTTTTTT.

This sequence joins TRBV2 and TRBJ2-1; D not resolved. V lost 4 bases, J lost 9 bases, and 10 bases lay in between. Germline V gene data show CDR1 as SNHLY and CDR2 as FYNNEI. The CDR3 has 12 amino acids. In DNA, the CDR3 is TGTGCCAGCAGTGCGCCTACCTTTGAGCAGTTCTTC. The encoded protein is CASSAPTFEQFF.

A single count supports this clone. V gene TRBV5-6 combines with J gene TRBJ1-2, with TRBD1 as a possible D gene (6 bases). CDR1 and CDR2 from the germline V gene are SGHDT and YYEEEE. Between the trimmed V and J ends, which lost 0 bases and 6 bases, there was a span of 12 bases. The CDR3 runs 14 residues. As DNA, the CDR3 is TGTGCCAGCAGCTTGGATCGGACAGTTAATGGCTACACCTTC. Amino acids: CASSLDRTVNGYTF.

V is TRBV30 and J is TRBJ2-7; 11 bases agree with TRBD2. The germline CDR1 and CDR2 sequences are GTSNPN and SVGIG (reference sequence). V lost 6 bases, J lost 2 bases, and 15 bases stayed unmatched. The CDR3 length is 17 residues. CDR3 sequence reads: CACLLLAGGPKPYEQYF. DNA for the CDR3: TGTGCCTGCTTGCTATTAGCGGGGGGGCCAAAACCCTACGAGCAGTACTTC.

The chain employs TRBV5-5 and TRBJ1-1; D ambiguous. The CDR3 extends over 12 amino acids. Germline V gene lookup returns CDR1 SGHKS and CDR2 YYEKEE (reference sequence). The V and J ends lost 3 bases and 4 bases respectively, with 7 bases between them. DNA of the CDR3: TGTGCCAGCAGCTCGGCGGGCACTGAAGCTTTCTTT. Protein product: CASSSAGTEAFF.

The CDR3 spells CASSPAGGCNQPQHF. Written as DNA, the CDR3 is TGCGCCAGCAGTCCCGCAGGGGGTTGCAATCAGCCCCAGCATTTT. This sequence joins TRBV23-1 and TRBJ1-5, with TRBD1 matching 7 bases. TRBV23-1 is reported as an ORF; its role is uncertain. The CDR3 length is 15 residues. V shed 4 bases, J shed 2 bases, and the junction held 5 bases outside the gene matches.

This clone showed up just once. This chain links TRBV29-1 with TRBJ1-5, with 8 bases that match TRBD1. Per the germline V gene, CDR1 is SQVTM and CDR2 is ANQGSEA. The ends lost 4 bases at V and 4 bases at J; junction bases unmatched: 6. The CDR3 is 14 amino acids. The CDR3 DNA is TGCAGCGTTGCAACAGGGGGAGTTAATCAGCCCCAGCATTTT. Amino acids: CSVATGGVNQPQHF.

This chain connects TRBV11-2 to TRBJ1-2; D remains ambiguous. Germline V gives CDR1 SGHAT, CDR2 FQNNGV. V was pared by 1 base and J by 0 bases, with 9 bases between. The CDR3 sequence is 15 residues long. CDR3 in amino acids: CASSLGGKANYGYTF. Written as DNA, the CDR3 is TGTGCCAGCAGCTTAGGTGGCAAAGCTAACTATGGCTACACCTTC.